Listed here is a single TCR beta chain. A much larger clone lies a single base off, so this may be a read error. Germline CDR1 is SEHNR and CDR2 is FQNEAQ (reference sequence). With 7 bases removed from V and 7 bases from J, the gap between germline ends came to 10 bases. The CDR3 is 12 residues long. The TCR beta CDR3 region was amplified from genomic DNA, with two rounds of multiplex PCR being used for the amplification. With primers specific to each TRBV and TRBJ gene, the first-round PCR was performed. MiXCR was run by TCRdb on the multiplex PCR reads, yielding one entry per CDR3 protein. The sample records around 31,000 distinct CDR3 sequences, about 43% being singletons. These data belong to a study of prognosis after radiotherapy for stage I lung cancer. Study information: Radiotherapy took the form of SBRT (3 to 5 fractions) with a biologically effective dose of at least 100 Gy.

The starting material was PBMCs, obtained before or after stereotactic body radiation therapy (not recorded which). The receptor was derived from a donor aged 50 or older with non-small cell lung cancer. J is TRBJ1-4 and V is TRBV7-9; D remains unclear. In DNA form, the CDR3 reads TGTGCCAGCATACAACCGGGTGAAAAACTGTTTTTT. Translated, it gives CASIQPGEKLFF.